This TCR beta chain stems from a study of blood T cell repertoires in COVID-19 (TCRdb year 2020). At the level of the whole study: Samples covering the acute and convalescent phases of COVID-19 were provided by collaborators in the United States, Italy and Spain. The material from the prospective study consisted of cDNA or gDNA derived from T cells, B-cell-depleted T cells, or PBMCs. Deeply sampled blood TCRbeta repertoires from subjects exposed to, actively infected with, or recovered from COVID-19 were included in the dataset. The repertoires were made available in a free public database intended to serve as a resource for research on the immune response to SARS-CoV-2. Samples were obtained from the ongoing ImmuneRACE study (first 160 participants) and from approximately 1,200 subjects provided by 6 global collaborators. The sample metadata nearly always contained a de-identified subject ID, COVID-19 status, age in years and sex. Where available, HLA class I and class II types were obtained from metadata supplied by the sample provider rather than from assay-based typing. Study-level results and caveats: Clinical and demographic metadata were provided uncurated, with the amount varying by source and participant.

Including cysteine and phenylalanine, the CDR3 has 13 amino acids. CDR3 DNA is the only sequence kept; it has 39 bases, read in frame from the first base. Per the germline V gene, MNHEY is the CDR1 and SVGAGI is the CDR2. V was cut back by 6 bases and J by 7 bases, leaving a gap of 10 bases between them. To note about this clone: The antigen this receptor binds is unknown. Per-base qualities were not stored, and no clone one base away is much larger.

TCRbeta CDR3 regions were amplified from genomic DNA using the immunoSEQ Assay, a bias-controlled multiplex PCR. From the authors' description of their analysis: The number of nucleated cells in each sample was estimated by amplification of reference gene primers within the assay. To quantify the absolute abundance of each unique TCRbeta CDR3 rearrangement, sequence reads were collapsed and filtered. For each sample, productive Simpson clonality was calculated by taking the square root of Simpson's diversity index across productive rearrangements. This is the immuneACCESS table as TCRdb keeps it, with only in-frame sequences that have V and J called. A part of the clones is gone; compared with another copy, unresolved V genes explain less than half, and the rest is unexplained. The V and J calls and clone size come from that table; D and trimming were worked out from the DNA. Within this sample are about 320,000 clones, with roughly 91% of them counted one time only. Of the sample, approximately 12% falls within the top ten clones.

At one collaborating source in Seattle, patients were enrolled during active infection and were followed longitudinally through the course of disease. The collaborating institutions used their own protocols to collect whole blood in K2EDTA tubes. For TCRbeta analysis, collaborators shipped samples in one of three forms: frozen whole blood, isolated PBMCs, or DNA extracted from either of those sample types. The V and J genes are TRBV6-5 and TRBJ1-6; TRBD1 might be the D gene, on 6 matching bases. The receptor comes from a woman aged 30 to 39 with COVID-19, enrolled during active disease. Material for sequencing was peripheral blood. The CDR3 region has the sequence CASRADRNSPLHF. In nucleotide form, the sequence is TGTGCCAGCAGAGCGGACAGAAATTCACCCCTCCACTTT.